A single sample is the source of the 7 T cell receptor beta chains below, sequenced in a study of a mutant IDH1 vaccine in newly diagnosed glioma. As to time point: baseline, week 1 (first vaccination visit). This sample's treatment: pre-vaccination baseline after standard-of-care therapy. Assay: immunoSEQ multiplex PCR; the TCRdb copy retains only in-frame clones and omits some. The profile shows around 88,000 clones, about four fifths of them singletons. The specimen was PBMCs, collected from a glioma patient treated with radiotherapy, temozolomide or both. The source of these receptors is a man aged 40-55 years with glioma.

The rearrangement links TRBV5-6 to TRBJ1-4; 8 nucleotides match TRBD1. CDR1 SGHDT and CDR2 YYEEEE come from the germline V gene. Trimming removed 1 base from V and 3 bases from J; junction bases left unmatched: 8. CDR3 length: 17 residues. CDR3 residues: CASSLRQGRRSNEKLFF. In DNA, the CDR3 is TGTGCCAGCAGCTTGCGACAGGGGCGACGATCTAATGAAAAACTGTTTTTT. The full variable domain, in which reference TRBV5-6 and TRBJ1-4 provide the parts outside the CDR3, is DAGVTQSPTHLIKTRGQQVTLRCSPKSGHDTVSWYQQALGQGPQFIFQYYEEEERQRGNFPDRFSGHQFPNYSSELNVNALLLGDSALYLCASSLRQGRRSNEKLFFGSGTQLSVL.

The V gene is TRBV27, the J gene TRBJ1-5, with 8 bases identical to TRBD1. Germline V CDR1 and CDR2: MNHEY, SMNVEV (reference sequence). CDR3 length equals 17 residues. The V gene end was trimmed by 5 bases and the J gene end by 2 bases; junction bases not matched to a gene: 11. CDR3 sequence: CASSQGQGGAGNQPQHF. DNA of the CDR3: TGTGCCAGCAGTCAAGGACAGGGTGGGGCGGGCAATCAGCCCCAGCATTTT.

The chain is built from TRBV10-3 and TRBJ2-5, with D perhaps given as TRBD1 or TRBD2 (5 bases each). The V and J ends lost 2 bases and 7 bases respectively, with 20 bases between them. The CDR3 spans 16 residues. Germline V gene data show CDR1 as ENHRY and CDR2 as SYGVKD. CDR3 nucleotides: TGTGCCATCAGTGAGGGGGCGGAGGCAGAGTTCGGGACCCAGTACTTC. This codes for CAISEGAEAEFGTQYF.

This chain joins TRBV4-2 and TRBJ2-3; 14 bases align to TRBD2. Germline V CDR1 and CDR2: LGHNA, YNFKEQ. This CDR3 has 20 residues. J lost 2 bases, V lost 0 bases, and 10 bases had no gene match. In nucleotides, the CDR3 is TGTGCCAGCAGCCAAGAAGGGGTAGGACTAGCGGGGGGATACACAGATACGCAGTATTTT. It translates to CASSQEGVGLAGGYTDTQYF.

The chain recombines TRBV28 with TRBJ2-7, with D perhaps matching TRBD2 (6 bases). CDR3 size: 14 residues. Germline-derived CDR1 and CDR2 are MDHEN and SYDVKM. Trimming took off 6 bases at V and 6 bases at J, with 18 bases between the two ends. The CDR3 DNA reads TGTGCCAGCAGCTACCCGGCGGGGATCTCCGAGCAGTACTTC. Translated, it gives CASSYPAGISEQYF.

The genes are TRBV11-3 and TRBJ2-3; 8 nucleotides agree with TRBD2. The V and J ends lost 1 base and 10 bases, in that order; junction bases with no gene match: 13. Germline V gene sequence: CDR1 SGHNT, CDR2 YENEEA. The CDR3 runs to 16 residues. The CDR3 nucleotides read TGTGCCAGCAGCTTAGGCGGGCAAGCGGGAGTAAAAGCGCAGTATTTT. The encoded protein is CASSLGGQAGVKAQYF. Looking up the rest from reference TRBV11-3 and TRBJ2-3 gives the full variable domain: EAGVVQSPRYKIIEKKQPVAFWCNPISGHNTLYWYLQNLGQGPELLIRYENEEAVDDSQLPKDRFSAERLKGVDSTLKIQPAELGDSAVYLCASSLGGQAGVKAQYFGPGTRLTVL.

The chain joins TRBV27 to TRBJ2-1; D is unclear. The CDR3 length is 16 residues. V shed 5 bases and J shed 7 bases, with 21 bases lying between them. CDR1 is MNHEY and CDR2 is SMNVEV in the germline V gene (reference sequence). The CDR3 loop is CASSKRAPTSANEQFF. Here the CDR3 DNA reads TGTGCCAGCAGTAAGCGCGCCCCCACCTCCGCGAATGAGCAGTTCTTC.